This is a list of T cell receptor beta chains from one sample in a study of CD4 T cell repertoires in COVID-19. Generated by immunoSEQ multiplex PCR, the TCRdb table keeps only in-frame clones and is missing some. The data hold 60,000 to 90,000 clones, with roughly 85% observed a single time. Sequenced here: CD4+ T cells from peripheral blood, sampled after recovery from COVID-19. The receptors here all came from a human donor who had COVID-19. Each CDR3 is given with its conserved first and last residue. The order of the fields is V gene, clone size, D gene, J gene, CDR3 DNA, CDR3 protein. A D gene is named only where the DNA matches it firmly. Clone size, where shown, is once, few, many, or a class for clones that have expanded.

TRBV6-1,-,-,TRBJ1-6,TGTGCCAGCAGTGATACACAGGGCAGCTATAATTCACCCCTCCACTTT,CASSDTQGSYNSPLHF
TRBV18,few,TRBD1,TRBJ2-5,TGTGCCAGCTCACGCTGGACAGGACAAGAGACCCAGTACTTC,CASSRWTGQETQYF
TRBV5-6,few,-,TRBJ2-7,TGTGCCAGCAGCTTGCCGGGGGGCAGGGACGAGCAGTACTTC,CASSLPGGRDEQYF
TRBV7-2,-,TRBD2,TRBJ2-1,TGTGCCAGCAGCTCTATAGCGGGAGGGCCAATTGAGCAGTTCTTC,CASSSIAGGPIEQFF
TRBV24-1,-,TRBD2,TRBJ2-1,TGTGCCACCAGTGATATAGCGGGGGGCCCCAATGAGCAGTTCTTC,CATSDIAGGPNEQFF
TRBV28,-,-,TRBJ1-5,TGTGCCAGCCACCGGGTTCTTGGGAATCAGCCCCAGCATTTT,CASHRVLGNQPQHF
TRBV5-5,-,-,TRBJ2-5,TGTGCCAGCAGCTCCCAAGAGACCCAGTACTTC,CASSSQETQYF
TRBV18,-,-,TRBJ2-2,TGTGCCAGCTCACCGAGTGTGACGGAGACCGGGGAGCTGTTTTTT,CASSPSVTETGELFF
TRBV7-6,-,-,TRBJ2-2,TGTGCCAGCAGCTTACAAGCTTTGGGGATCACCGGGGAGCTGTTTTTT,CASSLQALGITGELFF
TRBV24-1,-,-,TRBJ2-1,TGTGCCACCAGTACAGGGTTCCCATCCGATGAGCAGTTCTTC,CATSTGFPSDEQFF
TRBV7-9,once,-,TRBJ2-4,TGTGCCAGCAGCTTCGTTATGGACAGTCTAAAAAACATTCAGTACTTC,CASSFVMDSLKNIQYF
TRBV2,-,TRBD2,TRBJ2-2,TGTGCCAGCAGCGGACTAGCGGGACGGGGTACCGGGGAGCTGTTTTTT,CASSGLAGRGTGELFF
TRBV11-2,-,-,TRBJ2-2,TGTGCCAGCAGCTTAGAGCGGGCCACCGGGGAGCTGTTTTTT,CASSLERATGELFF
TRBV6-5,few,TRBD1,TRBJ1-2,TGTGCCACCTCGTCGACAGGGGAAGGCTACACCTTC,CATSSTGEGYTF
TRBV4-1,-,-,TRBJ1-2,TGCGCCAGCAGCCAAGAGCGAAGCCCTCGCTATGGCTACACCTTC,CASSQERSPRYGYTF
TRBV12-5,-,TRBD1,TRBJ2-2,TGTGCTAGTGGTTCCCCCTCAGGGGGCGCAAGCACCGGGGAGCTGTTTTTT,CASGSPSGGASTGELFF
TRBV27,few,TRBD1,TRBJ2-7,TGTGCCAGCAGTTCCCTTACAGGGGGCAGGGACGAGCAGTACTTC,CASSSLTGGRDEQYF
TRBV5-1,-,-,TRBJ2-5,TGCGCCAGCAGCTGGACGCAGGGTCTGGAGACCCAGTACTTC,CASSWTQGLETQYF
TRBV12-3/TRBV12-4,-,-,TRBJ2-2,TGTGCCAGCAGTTTAGGGCAAATCGGGGAGCTGTTTTTT,CASSLGQIGELFF
TRBV5-1,-,TRBD1,TRBJ2-2,TGCGCCAGCAGAACGGGACAGAGCACCGGGGAGCTGTTTTTT,CASRTGQSTGELFF
TRBV2,-,TRBD1,TRBJ1-5,TGTGCCAGCTCTGAAGAGGGAATACAGGGGGCTGGTCAGCCCCAGCATTTT,CASSEEGIQGAGQPQHF
TRBV2,-,-,TRBJ1-4,TGTGCCAGCCGCAGGTGGACTAATGAAAAACTGTTTTTT,CASRRWTNEKLFF
TRBV6-5,-,-,TRBJ1-5,TGTGCCAGCAGTTCGGGTGGGGACTTCGGGCGGCAGCCCCAGCATTTT,CASSSGGDFGRQPQHF
TRBV2,-,-,TRBJ2-7,TGTGCCAGCAGCGTCGGCTACGAGCAGTACTTC,CASSVGYEQYF
TRBV18,-,-,TRBJ2-3,TGTGCCAGCTCACCTCGACCCACTCCAGATACGCAGTATTTT,CASSPRPTPDTQYF
TRBV6-6,-,TRBD2,TRBJ2-2,TGTGCCAGCAGTTACGAACTAGCGGGAGCAACCGGGGAGCTGTTTTTT,CASSYELAGATGELFF
TRBV14,-,-,TRBJ1-6,TGTGCCAGCAGCCAACTGGACCGTAATTCACCCCTCCACTTT,CASSQLDRNSPLHF